In this sample, the clone carrying this T cell receptor (beta chain) turned up once. Its specificity is unknown. Each donor was nominally healthy when sampled (though unrecorded immune exposures were likely). This specimen comes from a study of cytomegalovirus exposure and HLA in healthy donors. Study context: When 300 to 500 donors were genotyped, approximately 81% of them were found to fall in the Caucasian-associated ancestry cluster. Study-wide points: Researchers counted around 170 TCR beta chains as cytomegalovirus-associated.

PCR employed 60 Vbeta and 13 Jbeta primers. Some clones are missing from TCRdb's copy, which holds only in-frame ones; the method was immunoSEQ multiplex PCR. The sample includes some 130,000 clones, more than 70% of them seen just once. In germline, CDR1 is MNHNS, CDR2 SASEGT. This CDR3 is built from 13 residues. V dropped 1 base and J dropped 9 bases, with 10 bases sitting between them. The sample comprised PBMCs. V gene TRBV6-1 combines with J gene TRBJ1-3; D unresolved. The TCR originated in a man between 35 and 55 years old in good health and CMV-seronegative. The CDR3 DNA reads as TGTGCCAGCAGTGAAGAATCCGGGAGCACCATATATTTT. It translates to CASSEESGSTIYF.